Below, 27 T cell receptor beta chains from the same sample are listed, as sequenced in a study of blood T cell repertoires in COVID-19. TCRdb keeps only in-frame clones here, not all; method: immunoSEQ multiplex PCR. Here the sample spans 390,000 or so clones, around 89% being singletons. The sequenced material came from peripheral blood. The source is a woman aged 25 to 39 with COVID-19, enrolled during active disease.

The chain is built from TRBV4-1 and TRBJ2-7; D gene uncertain. CDR1 MGHRA and CDR2 YSYEKL come from the germline V gene. The ends were cut back, 4 bases at V and 2 bases at J, with 15 bases in the middle. The CDR3 runs 15 residues. In DNA form, the CDR3 reads TGCGCCAGCAGCCCAGGCAGAGCTCCAACCTACGAGCAGTACTTC. It yields the protein CASSPGRAPTYEQYF.

The chain is built from TRBV7-9 and TRBJ1-3; D is undetermined. The V end lost 1 base, the J end lost 4 bases, and 14 bases lay between the germline ends. The germline V gene encodes CDR1 SEHNR and CDR2 FQNEAQ (reference sequence). The CDR3 sequence is 16 residues long. CDR3 sequence reads: CASSLVRRGPGNTIYF. The DNA for the CDR3 is TGTGCCAGCAGCTTAGTGCGAAGAGGCCCCGGAAACACCATATATTTT.

The V call is TRBV18, the J call TRBJ2-7; 8 bases are a match to TRBD1. The germline V gene has CDR1 KGHSH and CDR2 LQKENI. The length of the CDR3 is 15 residues. V was clipped by 2 bases and J by 2 bases; unmatched bases: 5. As DNA, the CDR3 is TGTGCCAGCTCACCAGGGGACAGGAACGCCTACGAGCAGTACTTC. Encoded protein: CASSPGDRNAYEQYF.

V and J are TRBV12-5 and TRBJ1-3; D is unclear. This CDR3 is 14 amino acids long. With 1 base removed from V and 9 bases from J, the gap between germline ends came to 13 bases. Germline lookup yields CDR1 LGHNT and CDR2 FRNRAP. CDR3 coding DNA: TGTGCTAGTGGTTTGGGGGAGCAGTCAGTCACCATATATTTT. This sequence encodes CASGLGEQSVTIYF.

The chain recombines TRBV6-2 or TRBV6-3 with TRBJ2-1; D is uncertain. CDR1 is MNHEY and CDR2 is SVGEGT in the germline V gene. The length of the CDR3 is 12 residues. The V and J ends lost 5 bases and 5 bases respectively, with 7 bases between them. The CDR3 sequence is CASSPSNNEQFF. CDR3 DNA: TGTGCCAGCAGTCCAAGCAACAATGAGCAGTTCTTC.

This rearrangement joins TRBV6-1 to TRBJ2-3; 9 bases match TRBD2. After removal of 0 bases from V and 2 bases from J, the junction contained 6 bases not matched to a gene. The germline gives CDR1 MNHNS, CDR2 SASEGT. The CDR3 covers 17 residues. Here the CDR3 DNA reads TGTGCCAGCAGTGAAGCGACTAGCGGCCGTCCCACAGATACGCAGTATTTT. Translating it yields CASSEATSGRPTDTQYF.

The chain has TRBV19 and TRBJ2-2, with D tentatively TRBD2 (6 bases). Germline CDR1 reads LNHDA; CDR2 reads SQIVND (reference sequence). V shed 10 bases and J shed 3 bases, with 15 bases lying between them. The CDR3 has 14 residues. As DNA, the CDR3 is TGTGCCACTGGAGGGGATCCCTACACCGGGGAGCTGTTTTTT. Its translation is CATGGDPYTGELFF.

V is TRBV10-3 and J is TRBJ2-2; TRBD1 agrees at 8 bases. This CDR3 is built from 15 residues. V was pared by 6 bases and J by 1 base, with 4 bases of the junction left unmatched. Germline CDR1 and CDR2: ENHRY and SYGVKD. CDR3 DNA: TGTGCCATCAGGGAGACAGGGGTGAACACCGGGGAGCTGTTTTTT. This codes for CAIRETGVNTGELFF.

The chain has TRBV25-1 and TRBJ2-1, with 10 positions matching TRBD1. V trimming: 4 bases; J trimming: 8 bases; junction bases outside the gene matches: 2. The CDR3 is 13 residues long. The germline V gene has CDR1 MGHDK and CDR2 SYGVNS. CDR3 region: CASSGTGGYEQFF. The CDR3 DNA reads as TGTGCCAGCAGTGGGACAGGGGGATATGAGCAGTTCTTC.

The chain couples TRBV7-6 to TRBJ1-1, with D possibly being TRBD1 (5 bases). The CDR3 spans 16 residues. V gave up 1 base and J gave up 4 bases, with 16 bases separating them. The germline CDR1 and CDR2 sequences are SGHVS and FNYEAQ. CDR3 nucleotides: TGTGCCAGCAGCTTAGGGGCCCAACAGGTCAGCACTGAAGCTTTCTTT. Encoded protein: CASSLGAQQVSTEAFF.

The J gene is TRBJ2-3, the V gene TRBV7-6; the D gene is possibly TRBD1 (8 bases). Trimming removed 5 bases from V and 2 bases from J, with 17 bases in between. Germline CDR1 SGHVS, CDR2 FNYEAQ. There are 16 residues in the CDR3. The CDR3 loop is CASSPQGGGLTDTQYF. The CDR3 DNA reads as TGTGCCAGCAGCCCACAGGGGGGGGGCCTCACAGATACGCAGTATTTT.

This clone was counted a single time. The chain employs TRBV5-4 and TRBJ2-5; TRBD1 matches at 9 bases. The CDR3 covers 15 residues. Germline V CDR1 and CDR2: SGHNT, YYREEE (reference sequence). Trimming removed 4 bases from V and 6 bases from J; junction bases left unmatched: 10. The CDR3 sequence is CASSLDRGAFQTQYF. The CDR3 region has the DNA TGTGCCAGCAGCCTGGACAGGGGCGCTTTCCAGACCCAGTACTTC. Using reference TRBV5-4 and TRBJ2-5 for the parts outside the CDR3, the full variable domain is ETGVTQSPTHLIKTRGQQVTLRCSSQSGHNTVSWYQQALGQGPQFIFQYYREEENGRGNFPPRFSGLQFPNYSSELNVNALELDDSALYLCASSLDRGAFQTQYFGPGTRLLVL.

The chain joins TRBV27 to TRBJ2-5, with D maybe TRBD2 (5 bases). CDR3 length equals 14 residues. Germline CDR1 reads MNHEY; CDR2 reads SMNVEV (reference sequence). V was shortened by 5 bases and J by 1 base, with 11 bases between the two germline ends. CDR3 in amino acids: CASSPAAIQETQYF. DNA of the CDR3: TGTGCCAGCAGTCCAGCGGCAATCCAAGAGACCCAGTACTTC.

This sequence joins TRBV6-5 and TRBJ1-1, with a possible D match to TRBD1 (5 bases). This CDR3 has 14 amino acids. Trimming removed 1 base at V and 1 base at J, with 7 bases between. Germline V gene sequence: CDR1 MNHEY, CDR2 SVGAGI. As DNA, the CDR3 is TGTGCCAGCAGTTACTGGGGGGAGAACACTGAAGCTTTCTTT. Encoded protein: CASSYWGENTEAFF.

DNA of the CDR3: TGCGCCAGCAGCCAAGCTGTAGCCGCGGGGGGCCGGGGAGATACGCAGTATTTT. Its protein is CASSQAVAAGGRGDTQYF. The gene calls are TRBV4-1 and TRBJ2-3, with TRBD2 identical over 8 bases. V was pared by 1 base and J by 5 bases, with 14 bases of the junction left unmatched. Germline CDR1 reads MGHRA; CDR2 reads YSYEKL. The CDR3 has 18 residues.

The CDR3 bases are TGTGCCAGCAGTTTAGTTCCAGGGGGTCAGCCCCAGCATTTT. It is translated as CASSLVPGGQPQHF. V usage is TRBV28 and J usage is TRBJ1-5; TRBD1 matches 7 bases. Germline V gene lookup returns CDR1 MDHEN and CDR2 SYDVKM. The junction had 4 bases not matched to a gene; V was cut back by 2 bases and J by 6 bases. The CDR3 covers 14 residues.

This chain uses TRBV4-2 with TRBJ2-7, with D perhaps TRBD2 (6 bases). Trimming cost V 0 bases and J 2 bases, with 11 bases left between them. The CDR3 runs 15 residues. Looked up from germline, CDR1 is LGHNA and CDR2 is YNFKEQ. The CDR3 region has the DNA TGTGCCAGCAGCCAAGACAGTCCGGGAGCCTACGAGCAGTACTTC. This encodes CASSQDSPGAYEQYF.

This rearrangement joins TRBV7-9 to TRBJ2-1; TRBD2 aligns across 12 bases. The CDR3 loop spans 17 amino acids. V gave up 7 bases and J gave up 0 bases; unmatched junction bases: 7. The germline CDR1 and CDR2 sequences are SEHNR and FQNEAQ (reference sequence). The CDR3 protein is CASTRLAGDSSYNEQFF. CDR3 in DNA: TGTGCCAGCACTAGACTAGCGGGGGATAGCTCCTACAATGAGCAGTTCTTC.

V is TRBV5-4 and J is TRBJ1-3, with D maybe TRBD1 (5 bases). Trimming cost V 6 bases and J 0 bases, with 16 bases left between them. CDR1 SGHNT and CDR2 YYREEE come from the germline V gene (reference sequence). There are 16 residues in the CDR3. The CDR3 here is CASTPGWGGSGNTIYF. DNA of the CDR3: TGTGCCAGCACCCCCGGATGGGGGGGCTCTGGAAACACCATATATTTT.

This clone has a handful of counts. The chain employs TRBV5-8 and TRBJ1-5; D perhaps matches TRBD1 (6 bases). V lost 4 bases and J lost 5, with 19 bases in between. The CDR3 runs to 16 residues. Germline CDR1 SGHTS, CDR2 YDEGEE. CDR3 in DNA: TGTGCCAGCAGCCTTGCCCTAACAGGGCTCGATCAGCCCCAGCATTTT. It encodes CASSLALTGLDQPQHF.

This chain uses TRBV6-4 with TRBJ2-1; D is perhaps TRBD1 (5 bases). Deletions cut 4 bases from V and 2 bases from J, with 12 bases between. CDR1 is MRHNA, CDR2 SNTAGT, per germline. This CDR3 has 15 residues. Here the CDR3 DNA reads TGTGCCAGCAGTGCCAGGGCCGCCACCTACAATGAGCAGTTCTTC. Its protein is CASSARAATYNEQFF.

This rearrangement joins TRBV27 to TRBJ1-4; TRBD1 matches 7 bases. This CDR3 has 17 residues. Germline CDR1 MNHEY, CDR2 SMNVEV (reference sequence). V lost 8 bases, J lost 2 bases, and 14 bases stayed unmatched. The CDR3 sequence: CASGGRGSTGTNEKLFF. Written as DNA, the CDR3 is TGTGCCAGCGGGGGCCGGGGATCGACAGGGACTAATGAAAAACTGTTTTTT.

This clone has ten or more counts. The rearrangement uses TRBV7-8 and TRBJ2-3, with 9 positions matching TRBD2. Unmatched junction bases numbered 15, after V lost 1 base and J lost 1 base. CDR1 and CDR2 (germline): SGHVS, FQNEAQ. The CDR3 spans 20 residues. CDR3 bases: TGTGCCAGCAGCTTAGGGTTTGGGTCTCGGGTAGCGGGGGGCACAGATACGCAGTATTTT. It is translated as CASSLGFGSRVAGGTDTQYF.

The chain links TRBV27 to TRBJ2-1; D is perhaps TRBD2 (5 bases). The germline V gene encodes CDR1 MNHEY and CDR2 SMNVEV (reference sequence). The CDR3 sequence is 13 residues long. The V end was cut by 5 bases, the J end by 9 bases, with 14 bases between. CDR3 sequence (DNA): TGTGCCAGCAGTCCCTCCCGGGGAAGTGAGCAGTTCTTC. Its protein is CASSPSRGSEQFF.

This chain links TRBV7-9 with TRBJ2-5, with 13 bases identical to TRBD2. V dropped 5 bases and J dropped 5; count of bases not matched to a gene: 2. Germline-derived CDR1 and CDR2 are SEHNR and FQNEAQ (reference sequence). This CDR3 region has 14 residues. CDR3 DNA sequence: TGTGCCAGCAGCCTGGGACTAGCGGGGGAGACCCAGTACTTC. Encoded protein: CASSLGLAGETQYF.

This chain's CDR3 is CASSRAGGFSYEQYV. The CDR3 bases are TGTGCCAGCTCACGGGCGGGAGGATTCTCCTACGAGCAGTACGTC. The chain recombines TRBV18 with TRBJ2-7; 8 bases fit TRBD2. V gave up 4 bases and J gave up 0 bases; unmatched junction bases: 5. Germline V gene sequence: CDR1 KGHSH, CDR2 LQKENI. CDR3 length: 15 residues.

The chain links TRBV5-1 to TRBJ1-4; possibly TRBD1 for D (6 bases). The germline gives CDR1 SGHRS, CDR2 YFSETQ. This CDR3 comprises 13 residues. The V and J ends lost 4 bases and 4 bases respectively, with 8 bases between them. The CDR3 nucleotides read TGCGCCAGCAGCAGGACAGATAATGAAAAACTGTTTTTT. Protein sequence: CASSRTDNEKLFF.